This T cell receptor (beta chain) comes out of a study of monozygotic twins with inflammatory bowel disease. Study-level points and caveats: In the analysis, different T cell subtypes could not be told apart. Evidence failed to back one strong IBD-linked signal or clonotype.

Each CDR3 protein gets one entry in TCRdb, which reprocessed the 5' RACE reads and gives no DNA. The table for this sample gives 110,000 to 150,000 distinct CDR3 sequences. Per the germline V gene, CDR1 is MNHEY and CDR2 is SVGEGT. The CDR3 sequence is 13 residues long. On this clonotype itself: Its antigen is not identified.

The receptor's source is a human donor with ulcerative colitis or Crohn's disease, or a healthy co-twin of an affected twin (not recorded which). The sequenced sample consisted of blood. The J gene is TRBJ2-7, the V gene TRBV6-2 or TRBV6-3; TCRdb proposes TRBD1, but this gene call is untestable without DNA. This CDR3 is CASSSQQRAEQYF.